Listed below are T cell receptor beta chains from one sample, sequenced in a study of OX40 agonist ivuxolimab in advanced cancers. Clones were sequenced by immunoSEQ multiplex PCR, and TCRdb holds only the in-frame ones, with some missing. The sample holds around 70,000 clones, around 83% seen once. The input for sequencing was CD4+ or CD8+ T cells sorted from blood, taken in a trial of the OX40 agonist ivuxolimab. The source is an adult with an advanced solid tumor such as melanoma, head and neck, liver or kidney cancer. The CDR3 runs from the conserved cysteine through the conserved F or W.

j_call | v_call | cdr3_aa
TRBJ1-1 | TRBV7-9 | CASSPQGGYGEAFF
TRBJ2-3 | TRBV7-2 | CASSPGGIDTILRTDTQYF
TRBJ2-7 | TRBV9 | CASSVAVGSVYEQYF
TRBJ2-3 | TRBV7-8 | CASSKMGSVPDTQYF
TRBJ2-2 | TRBV4-3 | CASSQAHDTGELFF
TRBJ2-7 | TRBV4-1 | CASSSDRRSYEQYF
TRBJ2-3 | TRBV10-1 | CASRAGGDTDTQYF
TRBJ1-2 | TRBV18 | CASSPGEGSDYGYTF
TRBJ1-5 | TRBV19 | CASRPTNQPQHF
TRBJ1-5 | TRBV19 | CASSIGRTGDNQPQHF
TRBJ1-2 | TRBV11-2 | CASSSFGGGYTF
TRBJ2-5 | TRBV7-8 | CASSTVPQLQETQYF
TRBJ2-5 | TRBV19 | CASSIGFQETQYF
TRBJ2-5 | TRBV5-1 | CASSFQGRETQYF
TRBJ2-1 | TRBV10-3 | CAIRTDNNEQFF
TRBJ1-5 | TRBV19 | CASSGDSNQPQHF
TRBJ2-7 | TRBV28 | CASSSSSGGRTYEQYF
TRBJ2-7 | TRBV6-5 | CASRGTAAYEQYF
TRBJ2-7 | TRBV5-1 | CASSLGETYSYEQYF
TRBJ1-2 | TRBV15 | CATSGGQGNYGYTF
TRBJ2-1 | TRBV19 | CASSIGSNEQFF
TRBJ2-1 | TRBV4-3 | CASSLGPGQGVPEQFF
TRBJ1-4 | TRBV14 | CASSPRTVGKLFF
TRBJ1-2 | TRBV7-2 | CASSLLSTGTNYGYTF
TRBJ2-5 | TRBV2 | CASSGGYRKETQYF
TRBJ2-1 | TRBV7-8 | CASSWDGEGEQFF
TRBJ1-2 | TRBV5-6 | CASSLQGGDGYTF
TRBJ2-7 | TRBV7-9 | CASSPPHRDIYEQYF
TRBJ2-1 | TRBV4-3 | CASSRGLAGATINEQFF
TRBJ2-4 | TRBV19 | CASSMDGRAKNIQYF
TRBJ1-1 | TRBV18 | CASSRPENTEAFF
TRBJ1-4 | TRBV7-2 | CASSADRGLIQLFF
TRBJ1-4 | TRBV2 | CASSGERRPTNEKLFF